This is a list of T cell receptor beta chains from one sample in a study of blood T cell repertoires in COVID-19. Method: immunoSEQ multiplex PCR; TCRdb's copy keeps in-frame clones and lacks some. The sample contains around 150,000 clones, over 80% of which appear only once. Source material: peripheral blood. These receptors all stem from a woman of 80 years or more with active or convalescent COVID-19. Each CDR3 is given with its conserved first and last residue.

>TRBV5-5
CASSSGQGGGPQHF
>TRBV19
CASSIETGGGTEAFF
>TRBV18
CASSQYGTGGTEAFF
>TRBV6-2/TRBV6-3
CASSYLQNTEAFF
>TRBV6-2/TRBV6-3
CASSYGRLDYEQYF
>TRBV15
CATSRVVPGIGTEAFF
>TRBV27
CASKSGGRTNTGELFF
>TRBV6-5
CASRTVTNEKLFF
>TRBV4-3
CASSQGRHGRGAYNEQFF
>TRBV9
CASSRNREGLHLYGYTF